This T cell receptor beta chain was profiled in a study of T cell repertoires in cytomegalovirus infection. For the study at large: Shared public TCR beta signatures pointed to both CMV infection and a matching HLA type. Study-level findings and limits: Individuals carrying CMV plus the relevant HLA were identified by cumulative frequency of public TCR beta families. HLA-C-restricted CMV-specific TCR beta clonotypes were dominant in the ex vivo response.

The table lists this clonotype with a few counts. Its antigen is still unknown. V was clipped by 6 bases and J by 5 bases; unmatched bases: 9. In germline, CDR1 is MRHNA, CDR2 SNTAGT. CDR3 size: 15 residues. Each CDR3 protein gets one entry after TCRdb re-called the reads with MiXCR. Of a few hundred thousand distinct CDR3 sequences listed, roughly 22% are singletons. The sequencing sample was made of CD8+ T cells from PBMCs. This sequence was found in a human donor in good health (CMV status not recorded). Some clones in this sample may be carry-over from other donors' samples. The chain combines TRBV6-4 with TRBJ2-2; 7 bases agree with TRBD1. CDR3 region: CASSPGQVGTGELFF. The DNA for the CDR3 is TGTGCCAGCAGCCCAGGACAGGTTGGAACCGGGGAGCTGTTTTTT.